This TCR beta chain is from a study of blood T cell repertoires in COVID-19. Overall study context: Sites in the United States, Italy and Spain provided acute and convalescent COVID-19 samples.

Per the germline V gene, CDR1 is GTSNPN and CDR2 is SVGIG (reference sequence). Trimming cost V 8 bases and J 0 bases, with 13 bases left between them. This CDR3 region has 13 residues. Here immunoSEQ multiplex PCR was the method, and the copy in TCRdb shows in-frame clones only, minus some. This sample has about 94,000 clones, with approximately 84% found just once. Sequenced: peripheral blood. The clonotype was recovered from a man aged 55 to 70 with acute or convalescent COVID-19. This rearrangement joins TRBV30 to TRBJ1-2; unclear D gene. For the CDR3, the DNA is TGTGCCAGTGCTCCAGACTCTAACTATGGCTACACCTTC. This translates into CASAPDSNYGYTF.